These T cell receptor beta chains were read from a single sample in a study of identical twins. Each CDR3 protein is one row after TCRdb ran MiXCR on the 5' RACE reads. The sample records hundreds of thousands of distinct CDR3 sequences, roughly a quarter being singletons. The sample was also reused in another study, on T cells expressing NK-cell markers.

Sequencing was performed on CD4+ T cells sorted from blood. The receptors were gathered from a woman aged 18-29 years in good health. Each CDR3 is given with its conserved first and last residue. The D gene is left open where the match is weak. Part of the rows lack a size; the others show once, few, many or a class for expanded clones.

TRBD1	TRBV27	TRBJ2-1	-	CASTVLDRGLNEQFF	TGTGCCAGCACCGTTTTAGACAGGGGGCTCAATGAGCAGTTCTTC
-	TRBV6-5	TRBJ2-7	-	CASSYSTRWAEQYF	TGTGCCAGCAGTTACTCGACTCGGTGGGCCGAGCAGTACTTC
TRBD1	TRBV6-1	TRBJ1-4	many	CASRRTGGVGEKLFF	TGTGCCAGCAGGAGGACAGGGGGCGTTGGTGAAAAACTGTTTTTT
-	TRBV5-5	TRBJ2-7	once	CASTPRVLYEQYF	TGTGCCAGCACCCCCCGGGTCCTCTACGAGCAGTACTTC
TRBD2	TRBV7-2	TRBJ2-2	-	CASSRKAGEAGELFF	TGTGCCAGCAGCCGAAAGGCGGGGGAGGCCGGGGAGCTGTTTTTT
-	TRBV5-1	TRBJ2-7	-	CASSGSGLRSYEQYF	TGCGCCAGCAGCGGTAGCGGCCTGAGGTCCTACGAGCAGTACTTC
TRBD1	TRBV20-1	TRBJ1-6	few	CSARRTGDSPLHF	TGCAGTGCTAGACGGACAGGAGATTCACCCCTCCACTTT
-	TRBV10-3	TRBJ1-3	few	CAIRPASGNTIYF	TGTGCCATCAGGCCTGCCTCTGGAAACACCATATATTTT
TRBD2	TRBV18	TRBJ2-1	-	CASSPLAGGVSSYNEQFF	TGTGCCAGCTCACCACTGGCGGGAGGTGTAAGCTCCTACAATGAGCAGTTCTTC
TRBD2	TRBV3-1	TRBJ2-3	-	CASSRGQRGKDTQYF	TGTGCCAGCAGCCGAGGGCAGCGGGGGAAAGATACGCAGTATTTT
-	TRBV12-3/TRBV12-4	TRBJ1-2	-	CASRSIGYYTF	TGTGCCAGCAGAAGTATTGGGTACTACACCTTC
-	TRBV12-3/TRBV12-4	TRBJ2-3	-	CASLPGYTDTQYF	TGTGCCAGTCTGCCCGGGTACACAGATACGCAGTATTTT
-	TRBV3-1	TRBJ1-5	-	CASSQGARQPQHF	TGTGCCAGCAGCCAAGGAGCCCGCCAGCCCCAGCATTTT
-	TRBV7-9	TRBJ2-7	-	CAGSPQASSREQYF	TGTGCCGGCAGCCCCCAGGCTTCTTCTCGGGAGCAGTACTTC
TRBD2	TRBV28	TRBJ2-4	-	CASSSPVTSGRAGTKNIQYF	TGTGCCAGCAGTTCTCCGGTGACTAGCGGGAGGGCCGGTACCAAAAACATTCAGTACTTC
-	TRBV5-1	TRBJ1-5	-	CASSLGSGGNQPQHF	TGCGCCAGCAGCTTGGGGTCGGGGGGCAATCAGCCCCAGCATTTT
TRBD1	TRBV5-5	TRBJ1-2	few	CASSEQGAYGYTF	TGTGCCAGCAGCGAACAGGGGGCCTATGGCTACACCTTC
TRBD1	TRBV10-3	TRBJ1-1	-	CAITRQGMNTEAFF	TGTGCCATCACCCGACAGGGGATGAACACTGAAGCTTTCTTT
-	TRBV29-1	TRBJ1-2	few	CSVEQGYGYGYTF	TGCAGCGTTGAACAGGGATATGGCTATGGCTACACCTTC
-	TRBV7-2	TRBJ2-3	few	CASSFSVRDTQYF	TGTGCCAGCAGCTTCTCCGTACGTGATACGCAGTATTTT
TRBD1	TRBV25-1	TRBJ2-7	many	CASSEVGGRTYEQYF	TGTGCCAGCAGTGAAGTAGGGGGCAGGACCTACGAGCAGTACTTC
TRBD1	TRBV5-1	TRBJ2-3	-	CASSSDRGPPYF	TGCGCCAGCAGCTCGGACAGGGGCCCGCCGTATTTT
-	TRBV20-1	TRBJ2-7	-	CSAIPGLYEQYF	TGCAGTGCTATACCGGGACTCTACGAGCAGTACTTC
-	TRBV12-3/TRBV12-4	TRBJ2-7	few	CASSSGFYEQYF	TGTGCCAGCAGTTCGGGCTTCTACGAGCAGTACTTC
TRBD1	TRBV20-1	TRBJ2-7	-	CSARARPYRTGRTYEQYF	TGCAGTGCTAGAGCCCGCCCTTACCGGACAGGGAGGACCTACGAGCAGTACTTC
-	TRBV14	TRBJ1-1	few	CASAGRSGTEAFF	TGTGCCAGCGCAGGGAGGTCGGGCACTGAAGCTTTCTTT
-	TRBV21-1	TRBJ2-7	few	CASSKDAGQVKSYEQYF	TGTGCCAGCAGCAAAGACGCGGGACAGGTTAAGTCATACGAGCAGTACTTC
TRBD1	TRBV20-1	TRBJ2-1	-	CSAPDRADREFF	TGCAGTGCACCGGACAGGGCCGATCGGGAGTTCTTC
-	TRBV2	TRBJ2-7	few	CASSEEGRQYF	TGTGCCAGCAGTGAAGAGGGAAGGCAGTACTTC
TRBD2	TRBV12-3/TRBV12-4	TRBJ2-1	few	CASSLSQRESEQFF	TGTGCCAGCAGTTTATCCCAGCGGGAGAGTGAGCAGTTCTTC
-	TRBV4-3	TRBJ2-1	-	CASSQEDSSYNEQFF	TGCGCCAGCAGCCAAGAGGACTCCTCCTACAATGAGCAGTTCTTC